The rows below give T cell receptor beta chains drawn from one sample of a study of preoperative IRX-2 immunotherapy in early breast cancer. Clones were read by immunoSEQ multiplex PCR, and TCRdb kept only the in-frame ones, dropping some. The top ten clones hold 1.6% of a sample with 35,000 to 50,000 clones, about 95% of them seen once. The sequences come from tumor tissue, collected after IRX-2 immunotherapy. The receptors shown here come from a human donor with breast cancer. CDR3s include the opening cysteine and the closing phenylalanine or tryptophan. The D gene is left open where the match is weak. Not every row has a clone size; where given, it reads once, few, many or a size class.

TRBV4-3	.	.	TRBJ2-1	CASSQGFLAAREQFF	TGCGCCAGCAGCCAAGGCTTCCTAGCTGCGAGGGAGCAGTTCTTC
TRBV7-9	.	TRBD1	TRBJ1-2	CASSLVGTGRHYGYTF	TGTGCCAGCAGCTTAGTCGGGACAGGGCGTCACTATGGCTACACCTTC
TRBV11-3	.	TRBD2	TRBJ2-5	CASSAREGPETQYF	TGTGCCAGCAGCGCCCGGGAGGGGCCTGAGACCCAGTACTTC
TRBV28	.	.	TRBJ2-5	CASSLKLGETQYF	TGTGCCAGCAGTTTGAAGTTAGGAGAGACCCAGTACTTC
TRBV2	.	.	TRBJ1-4	CASSELRSNEKLFF	TGTGCCAGCAGTGAACTGCGCTCTAATGAAAAACTGTTTTTT
TRBV11-2	.	.	TRBJ2-3	CASSLDPATLVYSTDTQYF	TGTGCCAGCAGCTTAGATCCGGCCACCCTGGTTTATAGCACAGATACGCAGTATTTT
TRBV4-3	.	.	TRBJ2-1	CASSQDPLADNEQFF	TGCGCCAGCAGCCAAGATCCCCTGGCAGACAATGAGCAGTTCTTC
TRBV11-2	.	TRBD1	TRBJ1-4	CASSFRGGLFF	TGTGCCAGCAGCTTCAGGGGGGGGCTGTTTTTT
TRBV19	.	TRBD1	TRBJ1-4	CASVGTANEKLFF	TGTGCCAGTGTAGGGACAGCTAATGAAAAACTGTTTTTT
TRBV5-6	.	.	TRBJ2-6	CASSRAGLPTSGANVLTF	TGTGCCAGCAGCAGGGCGGGACTCCCTACCTCTGGGGCCAACGTCCTGACTTTC
TRBV5-5	.	.	TRBJ2-2	CASSFTGELFF	TGTGCCAGCAGCTTTACCGGGGAGCTGTTTTTT
TRBV28	.	.	TRBJ2-6	CASSFVYPSSGADVLTF	TGTGCCAGCAGTTTCGTCTACCCCAGCTCTGGGGCCGACGTCCTGACTTTC
TRBV6-6	.	.	TRBJ2-7	CASSGFGSFYEQYF	TGTGCCAGCAGTGGTTTTGGCAGCTTCTACGAGCAGTACTTC
TRBV11-3	.	TRBD1	TRBJ2-1	CASSIDRVGNEQFF	TGTGCCAGCAGCATCGACAGGGTCGGCAATGAGCAGTTCTTC
TRBV2	.	.	TRBJ2-5	CASSGPGRETQYF	TGTGCCAGCAGCGGACCAGGCCGGGAGACCCAGTACTTC
TRBV7-2	.	.	TRBJ1-5	CASSPTPAQTEPQHF	TGTGCCAGCAGCCCCACACCCGCGCAGACGGAGCCCCAGCATTTT
TRBV9	.	.	TRBJ2-1	CASTRDSTYNEQFF	TGTGCCAGCACACGGGACTCCACTTACAATGAGCAGTTCTTC
TRBV4-2	.	.	TRBJ2-7	CASSQALVGTGPTVYEQYF	TGTGCCAGCAGCCAAGCTCTGGTCGGTACGGGGCCTACAGTTTACGAGCAGTACTTC
TRBV6-1	.	.	TRBJ2-2	CASRMGMTNTGELFF	TGTGCCAGCAGGATGGGGATGACGAACACCGGGGAGCTGTTTTTT
TRBV5-1	.	TRBD2	TRBJ2-2	CASSLGHGLAGGGELFF	TGCGCCAGCAGCTTGGGGCATGGACTAGCGGGAGGCGGGGAGCTGTTTTTT
TRBV29-1	.	TRBD1	TRBJ2-5	CSVEKGAGETQYF	TGCAGCGTTGAAAAGGGGGCGGGAGAGACCCAGTACTTC
TRBV6-5	.	TRBD2	TRBJ2-4	CASSSRLAGAKNIQYF	TGTGCCAGCAGTTCTCGACTAGCGGGGGCCAAAAACATTCAGTACTTC
TRBV5-4	once	.	TRBJ2-5	CASTTVLGGTQYF	TGTGCCAGCACCACCGTCCTGGGTGGGACCCAGTACTTC
TRBV2	.	.	TRBJ2-7	CASYLDSSYEQYF	TGTGCCAGTTATTTGGACAGTTCCTACGAGCAGTACTTC
TRBV7-9	.	.	TRBJ1-1	CASGRGLGTEAFF	TGTGCCAGCGGAAGGGGCCTGGGCACTGAAGCTTTCTTT
TRBV5-1	.	TRBD1	TRBJ1-1	CASSLDRGNTEAFF	TGCGCCAGCAGCTTGGACAGGGGTAACACTGAAGCTTTCTTT
TRBV19	.	.	TRBJ1-4	CASSMIGTEEKLFF	TGTGCCAGTAGCATGATCGGGACGGAAGAAAAACTGTTTTTT
TRBV7-9	.	.	TRBJ1-3	CASSSNSGNTIYF	TGTGCCAGCAGCTCGAACTCTGGAAACACCATATATTTT